Following are 30 T cell receptor beta chains from one sample sequenced in a study of cytomegalovirus exposure and HLA in healthy donors. Primers: 60 Vbeta forward and 13 Jbeta reverse. TCRdb's table, derived via immunoSEQ multiplex PCR, lists solely in-frame clones and lacks some. The data show some 180,000 clones, with roughly 84% seen just once and approximately 0.23% held by the top ten. What was sequenced was PBMCs. The source is a girl under three years old in good health and CMV-seronegative.

This clone came up once. One end of the junction does not line up with germline, which may come from a read error. CDR3 nucleotides: TGTGCTAGCAGCTTAGGGGGGGTCGGGCAGGGAGGTGGCTACACCTTC. Its translation is CASSLGGVGQGGGYTF. The chain uses TRBV7-7 and TRBJ1-2; D might be TRBD1 (6 bases). Germline V lookup: CDR1 SSHAT, CDR2 FNYEAQ (reference sequence). The CDR3 is made up of 16 amino acids.

This chain uses TRBV30 with TRBJ2-3, with D uncertain. Trimming pared 0 bases from V and 2 bases from J, leaving 9 bases between. CDR1 is GTSNPN and CDR2 is SVGIG in the germline V gene (reference sequence). CDR3 length: 14 amino acids. Here the CDR3 reads CAWSVLTVTDTQYF. The CDR3, as DNA: TGTGCCTGGAGTGTGCTTACTGTCACAGATACGCAGTATTTT.

This chain joins TRBV11-3 and TRBJ2-2, with 10 bases matching TRBD1. The CDR3 has 15 residues. Germline CDR1 and CDR2: SGHNT and YENEEA. Trimming took 5 bases from V and 5 from J; bases not matched to a gene: 5. CDR3 bases: TGTGCCAGCAGCCCCGACAGGGGGCGGACCGGGGAGCTGTTTTTT. This translates into CASSPDRGRTGELFF. Full variable domain (outside the CDR3, taken from reference TRBV11-3 and TRBJ2-2): EAGVVQSPRYKIIEKKQPVAFWCNPISGHNTLYWYLQNLGQGPELLIRYENEEAVDDSQLPKDRFSAERLKGVDSTLKIQPAELGDSAVYLCASSPDRGRTGELFFGEGSRLTVL.

This chain uses TRBV6-6 with TRBJ1-1; D is unresolved. Trimming removed 2 bases from V and 0 bases from J, with 13 bases in between. Germline V lookup: CDR1 MNHNY, CDR2 SVGAGI (reference sequence). CDR3 size: 16 residues. The CDR3 region is CASSYVVVMVNTEAFF. The CDR3 coding sequence is TGTGCCAGCAGTTACGTAGTGGTCATGGTGAACACTGAAGCTTTCTTT.

V is TRBV9 and J is TRBJ2-5, with a weak D call TRBD2 (6 bases). This CDR3 has 16 amino acids. Trimming left V 2 bases short and J 6 bases short, with 20 bases between. The germline CDR1 and CDR2 sequences are SGDLS and YYNGEE. The CDR3 loop reads CASSVTGGKAGQTQYF. The CDR3 DNA is TGTGCCAGCAGCGTCACAGGAGGAAAGGCGGGGCAGACCCAGTACTTC.

V gene TRBV7-2 combines with J gene TRBJ2-1; D is possibly TRBD2 (6 bases). This CDR3 contains 15 residues. V lost 1 base and J lost 8, with 15 bases in between. Germline-derived CDR1 and CDR2 are SGHTA and FQGNSA. The CDR3 coding sequence is TGTGCCAGCAGCTTAGATCGCCTAGCGAGGGATGAGCAGTTCTTC. Residues: CASSLDRLARDEQFF.

V and J are TRBV6-5 and TRBJ1-4; 8 nucleotides align to TRBD1. Per the germline V gene, CDR1 is MNHEY and CDR2 is SVGAGI. V trimming: 4 bases; J trimming: 0 bases; junction bases outside the gene matches: 4. The CDR3 runs to 16 residues. The chain's CDR3 is CASSFDRGATNEKLFF. The CDR3 nucleotides read TGTGCCAGCAGTTTCGACAGGGGAGCAACTAATGAAAAACTGTTTTTT.

This sequence joins TRBV7-6 and TRBJ1-5, with D uncertain. Germline V CDR1 and CDR2: SGHVS, FNYEAQ. V lost 6 bases and J 3 bases, leaving 9 bases between the germline ends. This CDR3 spans 13 amino acids. CDR3 nucleotides: TGTGCCAGCAGTCTTTTTTTCAATCAGCCCCAGCATTTT. It translates to CASSLFFNQPQHF.

The chain has TRBV4-1 and TRBJ2-1, with 10 bases that match TRBD2. The germline V gene has CDR1 MGHRA and CDR2 YSYEKL. J lost 6 bases, V lost 5 bases, and 10 bases had no gene match. The CDR3 has 16 amino acids. CDR3: CASSYSSGGQINEQFF. CDR3 nucleotides: TGCGCCAGCAGCTATAGTAGCGGGGGGCAAATCAATGAGCAGTTCTTC.

V usage is TRBV7-2 and J usage is TRBJ1-1, with D unresolved. CDR1 and CDR2 (germline): SGHTA, FQGNSA. V lost 7 bases, J lost 1 base, and 10 bases lay in between. The CDR3 totals 13 residues. This CDR3 is CASNLRSNTEAFF. Here the CDR3 DNA reads TGTGCCAGCAACCTCAGGTCGAACACTGAAGCTTTCTTT.

The chain uses TRBV29-1 and TRBJ2-1; 8 positions agree with TRBD1. V was clipped by 1 base and J by 10 bases; unmatched bases: 9. The germline CDR1 and CDR2 sequences are SQVTM and ANQGSEA. The CDR3 totals 14 residues. In DNA form, the CDR3 reads TGCAGCGTTGAAGGACACAGGGGGTCAGACGAGCAGTTCTTC. It encodes CSVEGHRGSDEQFF.

The chain is built from TRBV27 and TRBJ2-5; 11 bases align to TRBD2. CDR3 length: 15 amino acids. J gave up 4 bases and V 7 bases, and 8 bases lay outside the gene matches. Germline values: CDR1 MNHEY, CDR2 SMNVEV (reference sequence). CDR3 sequence reads: CASTPLAGGLETQYF. As DNA, the CDR3 is TGTGCCAGCACTCCGCTAGCGGGGGGTCTAGAGACCCAGTACTTC.

This rearrangement joins TRBV19 to TRBJ1-3; D not resolved. Germline CDR1 reads LNHDA; CDR2 reads SQIVND (reference sequence). Trimming left V 6 bases short and J 0 bases short, with 12 bases between. CDR3 length equals 15 residues. The DNA for the CDR3 is TGTGCCAGTAGCCGCCCGGCGGGCTCTGGAAACACCATATATTTT. Translation gives CASSRPAGSGNTIYF. The whole variable domain, remainder taken from reference TRBV19 and TRBJ1-3, is DGGITQSPKYLFRKEGQNVTLSCEQNLNHDAMYWYRQDPGQGLRLIYYSQIVNDFQKGDIAEGYSVSREKKESFPLTVTSAQKNPTAFYLCASSRPAGSGNTIYFGEGSWLTVV.

The J gene is TRBJ1-3, the V gene TRBV7-8; a possible D gene is TRBD1 (6 bases). This CDR3 region has 14 residues. Germline V gene sequence: CDR1 SGHVS, CDR2 FQNEAQ. The V end was cut by 3 bases, the J end by 4 bases, with 10 bases between. The CDR3 spells CASSFRGTGNTIYF. CDR3 sequence (DNA): TGTGCCAGCAGCTTTAGAGGGACAGGAAACACCATATATTTT.

The CDR3 DNA reads TGTGCCAGCAGCGTCTCCCTCGGACAGCCTGGAAACACCATATATTTT. As protein: CASSVSLGQPGNTIYF. The chain is built from TRBV9 and TRBJ1-3; D is possibly TRBD1 (6 bases). The germline V gene encodes CDR1 SGDLS and CDR2 YYNGEE. This CDR3 contains 16 residues. V was trimmed by 2 bases and J by 2 bases, leaving 14 bases between them.

The V gene is TRBV4-3, the J gene TRBJ2-7, with 10 bases identical to TRBD2. The germline V gene encodes CDR1 LGHNA and CDR2 YSLEER. Trimming at V came to 1 base and at J to 4 bases, leaving 7 bases not matched to a gene. CDR3 length: 16 residues. CDR3 bases: TGCGCCAGCAGCCAAGCATCTAGCGGGAGTCTGTACGAGCAGTACTTC. Translation gives CASSQASSGSLYEQYF.

The chain couples TRBV10-2 to TRBJ2-3, with TRBD1 matching 8 bases. The junction had 3 bases not matched to a gene; V was cut back by 8 bases and J by 2 bases. Looked up from germline, CDR1 is WSHSY and CDR2 is SAAADI. The CDR3 is made up of 13 amino acids. The CDR3 spells CASEDRATDTQYF. DNA of the CDR3: TGCGCCAGCGAGGACAGGGCCACAGATACGCAGTATTTT.

This rearrangement joins TRBV2 to TRBJ2-1; TRBD2 matches 7 bases. V lost 7 bases, J lost 5 bases, and 20 bases stayed unmatched. This CDR3 has 18 residues. Germline V lookup: CDR1 SNHLY, CDR2 FYNNEI. DNA for the CDR3: TGTGCCAGCATTACCCTCTTCGATGTGCGGGGGAGTCACAATGAGCAGTTCTTC. The encoded protein is CASITLFDVRGSHNEQFF.

This clone came up once. J is TRBJ2-5 and V is TRBV25-1, with 8 bases that match TRBD1. Looked up from germline, CDR1 is MGHDK and CDR2 is SYGVNS. After removal of 3 bases from V and 3 bases from J, the junction contained 6 bases not matched to a gene. The CDR3 covers 15 residues. CDR3 coding DNA: TGTGCCAGCAGTGATACGAGGACAGGGAAAGAGACCCAGTACTTC. It encodes CASSDTRTGKETQYF.

The genes are TRBV19 and TRBJ2-1, with 7 bases that match TRBD1. Germline assignment: CDR1 LNHDA and CDR2 SQIVND (reference sequence). The CDR3 is made up of 13 amino acids. The junction had 2 bases not matched to a gene; V was cut back by 3 bases and J by 6 bases. The CDR3 loop is CASSISGGNEQFF. The CDR3 nucleotides are TGTGCCAGTAGTATCTCAGGGGGCAATGAGCAGTTCTTC. Filled out from reference TRBV19 and TRBJ2-1, the complete variable domain reads DGGITQSPKYLFRKEGQNVTLSCEQNLNHDAMYWYRQDPGQGLRLIYYSQIVNDFQKGDIAEGYSVSREKKESFPLTVTSAQKNPTAFYLCASSISGGNEQFFGPGTRLTVL.

This chain connects TRBV29-1 to TRBJ2-7; TRBD1 matches at 7 bases. Germline V gives CDR1 SQVTM, CDR2 ANQGSEA. This CDR3 comprises 12 residues. V lost 6 bases to trimming and J lost 2 bases; unmatched junction nucleotides: 4. The CDR3, as DNA: TGCAGCGTCCGACAGGGACCCTACGAGCAGTACTTC. This translates into CSVRQGPYEQYF.

The chain carries TRBV11-2 and TRBJ1-2; D remains unclear. The germline gives CDR1 SGHAT, CDR2 FQNNGV. The CDR3 sequence is 15 residues long. The germline V and J ends were trimmed by 5 bases and 4 bases, with 17 bases remaining between them. The DNA for the CDR3 is TGTGCCAGCAGCGCCACCTCGAGGCAGTCCTATGGCTACACCTTC. Its protein is CASSATSRQSYGYTF. The whole variable domain, remainder taken from reference TRBV11-2 and TRBJ1-2, is EAGVAQSPRYKIIEKRQSVAFWCNPISGHATLYWYQQILGQGPKLLIQFQNNGVVDDSQLPKDRFSAERLKGVDSTLKIQPAKLEDSAVYLCASSATSRQSYGYTFGSGTRLTVV.

This CDR3 reads CAISDLIRDRGTEAFF. The CDR3 DNA sequence: TGTGCCATCAGTGACCTTATCCGGGACAGGGGGACTGAAGCTTTCTTT. This chain connects TRBV10-3 to TRBJ1-1; 11 nucleotides line up with TRBD1. Germline loops: CDR1 ENHRY, CDR2 SYGVKD. V was pared by 3 bases and J by 5 bases, with 8 bases of the junction left unmatched. The CDR3 loop spans 16 amino acids.

This clone was found once. The chain combines TRBV13 with TRBJ2-7; TRBD1 matches 7 bases. CDR3 length equals 16 residues. J gave up 0 bases and V 5 bases, and 10 bases lay outside the gene matches. Germline lookup yields CDR1 PRHDT and CDR2 FYEKMQ (reference sequence). In nucleotides, the CDR3 is TGTGCCAGCAGCGTCCGGGTTGGGACAGCCTCCTACGAGCAGTACTTC. Its translation: CASSVRVGTASYEQYF.

V and J are TRBV7-8 and TRBJ2-6; D ambiguous. The V end was cut by 4 bases, the J end by 0 bases, with 10 bases between. The CDR3 length is 16 residues. The germline V gene encodes CDR1 SGHVS and CDR2 FQNEAQ. CDR3 DNA sequence: TGTGCCAGCAGCTCATACGCGCGCTCTGGGGCCAACGTCCTGACTTTC. Translation: CASSSYARSGANVLTF.

This clone appeared a single time. This chain connects TRBV7-9 to TRBJ1-6; D gene ambiguous. The V end lost 1 base, the J end lost 8 bases, and 6 bases lay between the germline ends. This CDR3 spans 13 amino acids. CDR1 and CDR2 from the germline V gene are SEHNR and FQNEAQ (reference sequence). As DNA, the CDR3 is TGTGCCAGCAGCTTAGAAGGAGATTCACCCCTCCACTTT. This encodes CASSLEGDSPLHF.

This chain joins TRBV19 and TRBJ2-5; weak D call: TRBD1 (5 bases). Per the germline V gene, CDR1 is LNHDA and CDR2 is SQIVND (reference sequence). The ends were cut back, 2 bases at V and 5 bases at J, with 15 bases in the middle. The CDR3 totals 15 residues. This chain's CDR3 is CASSINRPGRETQYF. CDR3 in DNA: TGTGCCAGTAGTATAAACAGGCCAGGACGGGAGACCCAGTACTTC.

The chain uses TRBV9 and TRBJ1-2; TRBD1 matches 7 bases. The germline V gene encodes CDR1 SGDLS and CDR2 YYNGEE. The CDR3 loop spans 16 amino acids. V dropped 1 base and J dropped 6; count of bases not matched to a gene: 12. In DNA, the CDR3 is TGTGCCAGCAGCGTAAAAAGTGGGACAGCGGGAGATGGCTACACCTTC. This sequence encodes CASSVKSGTAGDGYTF. The full variable domain, with the rest looked up from reference TRBV9 and TRBJ1-2, is DSGVTQTPKHLITATGQRVTLRCSPRSGDLSVYWYQQSLDQGLQFLIQYYNGEERAKGNILERFSAQQFPDLHSELNLSSLELGDSALYFCASSVKSGTAGDGYTFGSGTRLTVV.

The chain links TRBV5-4 to TRBJ2-1, with 8 bases that match TRBD1. Germline values: CDR1 SGHNT, CDR2 YYREEE (reference sequence). The CDR3 runs to 16 residues. J gave up 14 bases and V 0 bases, and 16 bases lay outside the gene matches. CDR3 region: CASSLGPGQGRRGKFF. The CDR3 nucleotides read TGTGCCAGCAGCTTGGGCCCCGGACAGGGAAGACGGGGAAAGTTCTTC. The entire variable domain, with the rest obtained from reference TRBV5-4 and TRBJ2-1, is as follows: ETGVTQSPTHLIKTRGQQVTLRCSSQSGHNTVSWYQQALGQGPQFIFQYYREEENGRGNFPPRFSGLQFPNYSSELNVNALELDDSALYLCASSLGPGQGRRGKFFGPGTRLTVL.

The V call is TRBV6-5, the J call TRBJ2-3; 9 positions match TRBD2. The V gene's germline CDR1 is MNHEY and CDR2 SVGAGI. Trimming removed 6 bases from V and 5 bases from J; junction bases left unmatched: 6. The length of the CDR3 is 14 residues. The CDR3 DNA follows: TGTGCCAGCAGGAATAGCGGGGGTGGAGATACGCAGTATTTT. This encodes CASRNSGGGDTQYF.